This TCR beta chain came from a study of radiation and T cells in renal cell carcinoma. Study conclusions and caveats: Top tumor clonotypes rose in blood 2 weeks post-radiation, then contracted.

As for this clone: The antigen is not known.

Using immunoSEQ multiplex PCR, the repertoire was profiled, and TCRdb retains in-frame clones only, with some absent. Here the sample spans some 97,000 clones, 84% being singletons. Indicated time point: blood 4 weeks post-SBRT, at nephrectomy. Treatment given: 15 Gy SBRT to primary tumor, nephrectomy 4 weeks later. V lost 2 bases and J lost 1, with 11 bases in between. CDR1 and CDR2 (germline): SGHAT, FQDESV (reference sequence). The CDR3 has 15 amino acids. The rearrangement links TRBV11-1 to TRBJ1-1; the D gene is possibly TRBD1 (5 bases). The source is a man between 60 and 70 years old with renal cell carcinoma. The specimen was blood, collected from a patient whose treatment included radiotherapy and nephrectomy. CDR3 bases: TGTGCCAGCAGCTTATCCTTAACAGGGAACACTGAAGCTTTCTTT. This translates into CASSLSLTGNTEAFF.